What follows is one TCR beta chain and its context. The assay was immunoSEQ multiplex PCR, and TCRdb's table has in-frame clones only and misses some. The sample contains roughly 330,000 clones, about 82% of which appear only once. The sample is drawn from a study of blood T cell repertoires in COVID-19. About the study: Donors in the United States, Italy and Spain gave samples during acute or convalescent COVID-19.

Germline assignment: CDR1 GTSNPN and CDR2 SVGIG (reference sequence). After removal of 4 bases from V and 3 bases from J, the junction contained 6 bases not matched to a gene. CDR3 length equals 14 residues. The TCR was taken from a woman between 50 and 59 years old with acute or convalescent COVID-19. The chain uses TRBV30 and TRBJ2-3; the match to TRBD2 covers 8 bases. Material for sequencing was peripheral blood. CDR3: CAWTGTSLTDTQYF. Written as DNA, the CDR3 is TGTGCCTGGACCGGGACTAGTCTTACAGATACGCAGTATTTT. The full variable domain, with the rest looked up from reference TRBV30 and TRBJ2-3, is SQTIHQWPATLVQPVGSPLSLECTVEGTSNPNLYWYRQAAGRGLQLLFYSVGIGQISSEVPQNLSASRPQDRQFILSSKKLLLSDSGFYLCAWTGTSLTDTQYFGPGTRLTVL.